One and the same sample provided the 8 T cell receptor beta chains below, sequenced in a study of cytomegalovirus exposure and HLA in healthy donors. The PCR ran on 60 Vbeta and 13 Jbeta primers. This table comes from immunoSEQ multiplex PCR, and its TCRdb copy is limited to in-frame clones, with some not included. Here the sample spans approximately 140,000 clones, approximately 72% being singletons. Sequenced input: PBMCs. The receptors were sampled from a human donor in good health.

V and J are TRBV7-2 and TRBJ2-3; 9 nucleotides agree with TRBD2. Losses at the gene ends were 5 bases for V and 0 bases for J; bases not matched to a gene: 9. CDR1 and CDR2 from the germline V gene are SGHTA and FQGNSA. CDR3 size: 17 residues. CDR3 region: CASSQFPSGASTDTQYF. The CDR3 nucleotides are TGTGCCAGCAGCCAATTTCCTAGCGGGGCCAGCACAGATACGCAGTATTTT.

This chain links TRBV7-2 with TRBJ2-7; D is perhaps TRBD2 (5 bases). With 0 bases removed from V and 3 bases from J, the gap between germline ends came to 9 bases. Germline V gene sequence: CDR1 SGHTA, CDR2 FQGNSA. The CDR3 is 14 amino acids. CDR3 sequence reads: CASSLAGLIYEQYF. CDR3 bases: TGTGCCAGCAGCTTAGCCGGACTGATCTACGAGCAGTACTTC.

This chain connects TRBV30 to TRBJ1-4; tentatively, D is TRBD1 (6 bases). CDR1 is GTSNPN and CDR2 is SVGIG in the germline V gene (reference sequence). V dropped 0 bases and J dropped 5 bases, with 19 bases sitting between them. This CDR3 has 17 residues. The CDR3 bases are TGTGCCTGGAGTGTCCCCTTCTCGATGACAGGAAATGAAAAACTGTTTTTT. Its translation is CAWSVPFSMTGNEKLFF.

The V and J genes are TRBV27 and TRBJ2-7; 10 bases are shared with TRBD1. Germline CDR1 and CDR2: MNHEY and SMNVEV (reference sequence). V lost 6 bases to trimming and J lost 6 bases; unmatched junction nucleotides: 8. This CDR3 has 14 residues. CDR3 nucleotides: TGTGCCAGCAGCCTCGACAGGGGGCTAGGCGAGCAGTACTTC. Its protein product is CASSLDRGLGEQYF.

V usage is TRBV4-1 and J usage is TRBJ2-7; D call uncertain. The CDR3 covers 17 residues. CDR1 MGHRA and CDR2 YSYEKL come from the germline V gene. V lost 0 bases and J 0 bases, leaving 15 bases between the germline ends. The CDR3 sequence is CASSQDIAIVSSYEQYF. CDR3 in DNA: TGCGCCAGCAGCCAAGACATAGCCATCGTCAGCTCCTACGAGCAGTACTTC.

The chain links TRBV9 to TRBJ1-2, with TRBD1 matching over 9 bases. This CDR3 contains 14 residues. CDR1 is SGDLS, CDR2 YYNGEE, per germline. The ends lost 3 bases at V and 8 bases at J; junction bases unmatched: 8. The CDR3 here is CASSALTGGIGYTF. CDR3 bases: TGTGCCAGCAGCGCGCTCACAGGGGGCATAGGCTACACCTTC.

This clone has a count of ten or more. V gene TRBV5-6 combines with J gene TRBJ2-2; 9 bases are a match to TRBD1. This CDR3 is 15 amino acids long. J was trimmed by 5 bases and V by 4 bases; bases with no gene match: 6. The germline CDR1 and CDR2 sequences are SGHDT and YYEEEE. CDR3 DNA: TGTGCCAGCAGCCGGGACAGGGTAGGGACCGGGGAGCTGTTTTTT. This codes for CASSRDRVGTGELFF.

This sequence joins TRBV6-5 and TRBJ2-2, with D unclear. V was clipped by 5 bases and J by 6 bases, with 13 bases between them. Germline V gene sequence: CDR1 MNHEY, CDR2 SVGAGI. This CDR3 is 14 amino acids long. The CDR3 DNA reads TGTGCCAGCAGTAGCGCGTCCTCCCCCGGGGAGCTGTTTTTT. Encoded protein: CASSSASSPGELFF.